The next 18 T cell receptor beta chains were all read from a single sample in a study of control samples from healthy donors and cancer patients. Assay: immunoSEQ multiplex PCR; the TCRdb copy retains only in-frame clones and omits some. This table has about 120,000 clones, about 83% appearing once. Material for sequencing was blood. The receptors were sampled from a man aged 30 to 45 in good health.

V and J are TRBV6-6 and TRBJ1-1; D uncertain. Germline lookup yields CDR1 MNHNY and CDR2 SVGAGI (reference sequence). Trimming stripped 2 bases from V and 2 bases from J, with 12 bases between. The CDR3 loop spans 15 amino acids. The CDR3 sequence is CASSYGQSVNTEAFF. The CDR3 coding sequence is TGTGCCAGCAGTTACGGCCAGTCGGTTAACACTGAAGCTTTCTTT.

The rearrangement links TRBV11-3 to TRBJ1-1; D is perhaps TRBD1 (5 bases). This CDR3 is 16 amino acids long. From germline, CDR1 is SGHNT and CDR2 YENEEA. Trimming cost V 4 bases and J 1 base, with 16 bases left between them. The CDR3 sequence: CASSSPPGRWNTEAFF. In DNA, the CDR3 is TGTGCCAGCAGCTCCCCCCCGGGACGGTGGAACACTGAAGCTTTCTTT.

The chain employs TRBV27 and TRBJ1-5; 7 positions agree with TRBD1. The CDR3 spans 14 residues. Germline CDR1 is MNHEY and CDR2 is SMNVEV (reference sequence). J lost 9 bases, V lost 5 bases, and 10 bases had no gene match. The CDR3 spells CASSLDRAGSPQHF. The CDR3 coding sequence is TGTGCCAGCAGTCTAGACAGGGCCGGGTCGCCCCAGCATTTT.

This sequence joins TRBV2 and TRBJ1-2, with TRBD1 identical over 10 bases. In germline, CDR1 is SNHLY, CDR2 FYNNEI. The ends lost 2 bases at V and 0 bases at J; junction bases unmatched: 6. This CDR3 contains 17 residues. The CDR3 DNA is TGTGCCAGCAGTGAACGGGACAGGGGTAGTCCTAACTATGGCTACACCTTC. Encoded protein: CASSERDRGSPNYGYTF. Together with reference TRBV2 and TRBJ1-2, the CDR3 gives the full variable domain: EPEVTQTPSHQVTQMGQEVILRCVPISNHLYFYWYRQILGQKVEFLVSFYNNEISEKSEIFDDQFSVERPDGSNFTLKIRSTKLEDSAMYFCASSERDRGSPNYGYTFGSGTRLTVV.

V is TRBV11-3 and J is TRBJ2-6; D not certain. V lost 4 bases to trimming and J lost 5 bases, with 3 bases between them. Germline V CDR1 and CDR2: SGHNT, YENEEA. The length of the CDR3 is 12 residues. CDR3 nucleotides: TGTGCCAGCAGCTCCTGGGCCAACGTCCTGACTTTC. Translation gives CASSSWANVLTF.

This rearrangement joins TRBV7-8 to TRBJ2-5, with TRBD2 matching over 11 bases. Germline lookup yields CDR1 SGHVS and CDR2 FQNEAQ. This CDR3 is 17 amino acids long. Germline trimming cut 4 bases from V and 1 base from J; bases unmatched to any gene: 8. CDR3 residues: CASSWQTSGALQETQYF. CDR3 nucleotide sequence: TGTGCCAGCAGCTGGCAGACTAGCGGGGCCCTCCAAGAGACCCAGTACTTC.

This clone appeared a few times. The gene calls are TRBV5-1 and TRBJ1-1, with D uncertain. The germline V and J ends were trimmed by 2 bases and 0 bases, with 8 bases remaining between them. CDR1 SGHRS and CDR2 YFSETQ come from the germline V gene. This CDR3 comprises 14 residues. The CDR3 loop reads CASSLDEVNTEAFF. CDR3 nucleotides: TGCGCCAGCAGCTTAGACGAGGTGAACACTGAAGCTTTCTTT.

The V gene is TRBV2, the J gene TRBJ2-7, with D perhaps TRBD1 or TRBD2 (5 bases each). This CDR3 region has 17 residues. Between the trimmed V and J ends, which lost 6 bases and 8 bases, there was a span of 29 bases. The germline gives CDR1 SNHLY, CDR2 FYNNEI. Written as DNA, the CDR3 is TGTGCCAGCAGCCGTGGGACCTCCAACGTCCTACCTAGTAAGCAGTACGTC. It yields the protein CASSRGTSNVLPSKQYV.

This clone was picked up a small number of times. The genes are TRBV30 and TRBJ1-1, with D perhaps TRBD1 (6 bases). This CDR3 is built from 16 residues. Trimming removed 0 bases at V and 1 base at J, with 15 bases between. Germline-derived CDR1 and CDR2 are GTSNPN and SVGIG (reference sequence). This CDR3 is CAWSVQRGGGNTEAFF. The CDR3, as DNA: TGTGCCTGGAGTGTACAACGAGGGGGAGGGAACACTGAAGCTTTCTTT.

The CDR3 sequence is CASSLRRQLHGYTF. The CDR3 DNA sequence: TGTGCCAGCAGCCTTCGCCGACAGCTGCATGGCTACACCTTC. The chain is built from TRBV28 and TRBJ1-2; TRBD1 is a possible D gene (5 bases). The germline V gene has CDR1 MDHEN and CDR2 SYDVKM. With 6 bases removed from V and 6 bases from J, the gap between germline ends came to 17 bases. The CDR3 has 14 amino acids.

The rearrangement uses TRBV10-3 and TRBJ2-2; D may be TRBD1 (6 bases). V shed 0 bases and J shed 1 base, with 15 bases lying between them. The CDR3 totals 18 residues. The V gene's germline CDR1 is ENHRY and CDR2 SYGVKD. The CDR3 nucleotides read TGTGCCATCAGTGAGTCGACTCAAGAGGGACAGAACACCGGGGAGCTGTTTTTT. The encoded protein is CAISESTQEGQNTGELFF.

This chain joins TRBV5-1 and TRBJ2-2; D not certain. This CDR3 spans 14 amino acids. Between the trimmed V and J ends, which lost 5 bases and 1 base, there was a span of 9 bases. CDR1 and CDR2 (germline): SGHRS, YFSETQ. As DNA, the CDR3 is TGCGCCAGCAGGTTTCAGGAGAACACCGGGGAGCTGTTTTTT. Its translation is CASRFQENTGELFF.

The chain is built from TRBV2 and TRBJ1-5; D might be TRBD1 (5 bases). The CDR3 has 16 residues. Germline values: CDR1 SNHLY, CDR2 FYNNEI. Trimming shortened V by 3 bases and J by 0 bases, and 12 bases separated the two germline ends. The CDR3 DNA is TGTGCCAGCAGTGACGGGCAGGGCTATAGCAATCAGCCCCAGCATTTT. Translated: CASSDGQGYSNQPQHF.

The chain couples TRBV5-5 to TRBJ1-1, with TRBD1 as a possible D gene (6 bases). V was pared by 0 bases and J by 4 bases, with 13 bases between. Germline values: CDR1 SGHKS, CDR2 YYEKEE (reference sequence). CDR3 size: 15 residues. The DNA of the CDR3 is TGTGCCAGCAGCTTGGACAGGGCGGTGGGCACTGAAGCTTTCTTT. It codes for CASSLDRAVGTEAFF. The variable domain in full, completed from reference TRBV5-5 and TRBJ1-1, reads DAGVTQSPTHLIKTRGQQVTLRCSPISGHKSVSWYQQVLGQGPQFIFQYYEKEERGRGNFPDRFSARQFPNYSSELNVNALLLGDSALYLCASSLDRAVGTEAFFGQGTRLTVV.

This clone has just a few counts. This sequence joins TRBV25-1 and TRBJ2-7; 7 bases agree with TRBD2. J gave up 0 bases and V 8 bases, and 7 bases lay outside the gene matches. This CDR3 contains 14 residues. Germline-derived CDR1 and CDR2 are MGHDK and SYGVNS. CDR3 amino acids: CASVWEGSSYEQYF. For the CDR3, the DNA is TGTGCCAGCGTCTGGGAGGGGAGCTCCTACGAGCAGTACTTC.

The rearrangement links TRBV5-4 to TRBJ2-5; TRBD2 agrees at 8 bases. Per the germline V gene, CDR1 is SGHNT and CDR2 is YYREEE (reference sequence). This CDR3 has 16 amino acids. Germline trimming cut 4 bases from V and 4 bases from J; bases unmatched to any gene: 12. This CDR3 is CASSHSGTRVRETQYF. The DNA for the CDR3 is TGTGCCAGCAGCCACTCCGGGACTAGGGTGCGAGAGACCCAGTACTTC.

The V call is TRBV2, the J call TRBJ1-1; no clear D gene. This CDR3 region has 13 residues. Germline loops: CDR1 SNHLY, CDR2 FYNNEI. V was trimmed by 8 bases and J by 2 bases, leaving 12 bases between them. CDR3: CASPLERNTEAFF. Here the CDR3 DNA reads TGTGCCAGCCCCCTGGAGCGAAACACTGAAGCTTTCTTT.

The chain is built from TRBV7-8 and TRBJ2-1; TRBD1 aligns across 8 bases. Germline trimming cut 6 bases from V and 6 bases from J; bases unmatched to any gene: 13. CDR3 length equals 16 residues. Per germline, CDR1 SGHVS and CDR2 FQNEAQ. This chain's CDR3 is CASSDLQGGLFNEQFF. CDR3 bases: TGTGCCAGCAGTGACCTACAGGGGGGTCTTTTCAATGAGCAGTTCTTC.